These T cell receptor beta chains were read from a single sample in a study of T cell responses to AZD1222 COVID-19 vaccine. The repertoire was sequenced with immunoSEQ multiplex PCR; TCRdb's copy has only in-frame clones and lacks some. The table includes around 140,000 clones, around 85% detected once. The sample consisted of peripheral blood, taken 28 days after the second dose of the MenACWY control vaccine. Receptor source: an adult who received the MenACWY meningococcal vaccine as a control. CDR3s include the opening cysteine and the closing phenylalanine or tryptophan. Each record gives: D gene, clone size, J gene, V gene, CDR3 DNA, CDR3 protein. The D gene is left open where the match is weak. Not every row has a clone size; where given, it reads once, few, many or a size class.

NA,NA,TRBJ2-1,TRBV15,TGTGCCACCAGCATAGGGGTCTCCTACAATGAGCAGTTCTTC,CATSIGVSYNEQFF
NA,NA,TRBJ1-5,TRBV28,TGTGCCAGCAGTTTAATAGCACAGGCGATGGTGGGGCCCCAGCATTTT,CASSLIAQAMVGPQHF
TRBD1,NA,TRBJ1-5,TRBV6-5,TGTGCCAGCAGTCAAAACAGGGGGGGAAGGCAGCCCCAGCATTTT,CASSQNRGGRQPQHF
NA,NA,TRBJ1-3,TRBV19,TGTGCCGGGAGTAATGGAAACACCATATATTTT,CAGSNGNTIYF
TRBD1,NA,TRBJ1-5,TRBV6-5,TGTGCCAGCAGCCACGGACAGGGGTACCATCAGCCCCAGCATTTT,CASSHGQGYHQPQHF
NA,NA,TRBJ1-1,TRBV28,TGTGCCAGCAGCCTCCGATCTGAAGCTTTCTTT,CASSLRSEAFF
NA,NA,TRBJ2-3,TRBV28,TGTGCCAGCAGTTCATCAGGACAGCATACAGATACGCAGTATTTT,CASSSSGQHTDTQYF
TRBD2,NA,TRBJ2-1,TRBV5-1,TGCGCCAGCAGCTTAACGCTAGCGGGAGGTCCCAATGAGCAGTTCTTC,CASSLTLAGGPNEQFF
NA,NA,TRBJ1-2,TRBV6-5,TGTGCCAGCAGCCCCGGGAGGGACTATGGCTACACCTTC,CASSPGRDYGYTF
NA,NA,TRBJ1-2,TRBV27,TGTGCCAGCAGTTCTCCCTCCGGGGCCCCTGGAGGCTACACCTTC,CASSSPSGAPGGYTF
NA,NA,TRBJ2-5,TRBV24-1,TGTGCCACCAGTGAAACAGGGAACCAAGAGACCCAGTACTTC,CATSETGNQETQYF
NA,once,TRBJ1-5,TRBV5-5,TGTGCCAGCAGCCCCACCCTGACGGGGACGGATCAGCCCCAGCATTTT,CASSPTLTGTDQPQHF
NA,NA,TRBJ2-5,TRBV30,TGTGCCGGAGCCCTCATCCGGGGGGAGACCCAGTACTTC,CAGALIRGETQYF
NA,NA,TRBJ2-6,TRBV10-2,TGCGCCAGCAGTGCTCGCCACGTCCTGACTTTC,CASSARHVLTF
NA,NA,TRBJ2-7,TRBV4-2,TGTGCCAGCAGCCAAGAAGGGTGGGCCACGTACGAGCAGTACTTC,CASSQEGWATYEQYF
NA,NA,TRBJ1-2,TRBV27,TGTGCCAGCAGTTTCCTCGGGGGGGATGGCTACACCTTC,CASSFLGGDGYTF
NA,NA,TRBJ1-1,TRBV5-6,TGTGCCAGCAGCTCTTTGGGGGGCCGCCACACTGAAGCTTTCTTT,CASSSLGGRHTEAFF
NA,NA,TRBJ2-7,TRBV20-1,TGCAGTGCTAAACGTGTCTACGAGCAGTACTTC,CSAKRVYEQYF
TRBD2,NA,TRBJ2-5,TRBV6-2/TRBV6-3,TGTGCCAGCAGCCAGACTAGCGGGGGGGAGACCCAGTACTTC,CASSQTSGGETQYF
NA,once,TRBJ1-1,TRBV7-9,TGTGCCAGCAGCTTATATCCTACAGAGGGAGCTTTCTTT,CASSLYPTEGAFF
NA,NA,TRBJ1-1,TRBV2,TGTGCCAATGGACGGACGGTGAACACTGAAGCTTTCTTT,CANGRTVNTEAFF
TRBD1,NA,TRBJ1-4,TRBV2,TGTGCCAGCAGAGTTTCCAGGGGGGCTAATGAAAAACTGTTTTTT,CASRVSRGANEKLFF
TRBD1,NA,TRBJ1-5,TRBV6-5,TGTGCCAGCAGCCTGACAGGGATTGGCAATCAGCCCCAGCATTTT,CASSLTGIGNQPQHF
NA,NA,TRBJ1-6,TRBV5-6,TGTGCCAGCAGCGGACTCAGGGCGGCTAATTCACCCCTCCACTTT,CASSGLRAANSPLHF
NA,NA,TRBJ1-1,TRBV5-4,TGTGCCAGCAGCCACCCAAGTTTAGCTGAAGCTTTCTTT,CASSHPSLAEAFF
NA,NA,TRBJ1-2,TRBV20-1,TGCAGTGCTAGGGGCGAGGGCTACACCTTC,CSARGEGYTF
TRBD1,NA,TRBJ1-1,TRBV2,TGTGCCAGCGCAACAGGGGGCTCCTCTGAAGCTTTCTTT,CASATGGSSEAFF
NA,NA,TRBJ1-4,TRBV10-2,TGCGCCAGCAGGCCCGACGGGTTTTTCGAAAAACTGTTTTTT,CASRPDGFFEKLFF
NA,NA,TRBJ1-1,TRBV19,TGTGCCAGTAGTATACGGGAGGAGACTGAAGCTTTCTTT,CASSIREETEAFF
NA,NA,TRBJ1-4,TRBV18,TGTGCCAGCTCTCGCGACAGAGGGGCTGCAACTAATGAAAAACTGTTTTTT,CASSRDRGAATNEKLFF
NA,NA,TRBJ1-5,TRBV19,TGTGCCAGTAGTACCGGGAGAGGGAGCGGTGTGGCCCAGCATTTT,CASSTGRGSGVAQHF
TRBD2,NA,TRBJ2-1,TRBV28,TGTGCCAGCAAAGGAACAAAAGTCCAGGGAGGTAGCGGGGGTCCCTACAATGAGCAGTTCTTC,CASKGTKVQGGSGGPYNEQFF
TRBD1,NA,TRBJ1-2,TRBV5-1,TGCGCCAGCAGCGGTGGGACAGGGGCAAACTATGGCTACACCTTC,CASSGGTGANYGYTF
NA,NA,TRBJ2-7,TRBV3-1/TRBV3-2,TGTGCCAGCAGCTCCGACGCCTACGAGCAGTACTTC,CASSSDAYEQYF
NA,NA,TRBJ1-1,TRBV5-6,TGTGCCAGCAGCTTGGCCCGCAGGCCCCCTGGCACTGAAGCTTTCTTT,CASSLARRPPGTEAFF
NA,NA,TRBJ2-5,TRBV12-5,TGTGCTAGTGGTGCCTCCGGGGAGGAGACCCAGTACTTC,CASGASGEETQYF
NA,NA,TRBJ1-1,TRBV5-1,TGCGCCAGCAGCCCGACTATTACGGGCAGGGAAGCTTTCTTT,CASSPTITGREAFF
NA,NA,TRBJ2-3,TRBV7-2,TGTGCCAGCAGCTTAGTAGGGGGTCGAGATACGCAGTATTTT,CASSLVGGRDTQYF
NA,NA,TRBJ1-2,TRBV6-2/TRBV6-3,TGTGCCAGCAGTAACCAGGTGTTCTATGGCTACACCTTC,CASSNQVFYGYTF
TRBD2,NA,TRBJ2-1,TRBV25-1,TGTGCCAGCAGTGATCCCGGGACTAATACTTACAATGAGCAGTTCTTC,CASSDPGTNTYNEQFF
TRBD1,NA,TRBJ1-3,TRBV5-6,TGTGCCAGCAGCAGCCGGACAGGGGGAAACACCATATATTTT,CASSSRTGGNTIYF
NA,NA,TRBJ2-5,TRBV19,TGTGCCAGTAGTATACCACGGGGCGTTAATGACCTCACCCAGTACTTC,CASSIPRGVNDLTQYF
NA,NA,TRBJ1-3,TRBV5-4,TGTGCCAGCAGCTTGGATTTGCTAGCTGGAAACACCATATATTTT,CASSLDLLAGNTIYF
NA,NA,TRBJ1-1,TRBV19,TGTGCCAGTAGTGTGAACACTGAAGCTTTCTTT,CASSVNTEAFF
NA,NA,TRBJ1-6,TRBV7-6,TGTGCCAGCAGCTTAGACTATAATTCACCCCTCCACTTT,CASSLDYNSPLHF
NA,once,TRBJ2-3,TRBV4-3,TGCGCCAGCAGCCAAATCAGCACAGATACGCAGTATTTT,CASSQISTDTQYF
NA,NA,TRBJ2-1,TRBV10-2,TGCGCCAGCAAATCAGGGAATAATGAGCAGTTCTTC,CASKSGNNEQFF
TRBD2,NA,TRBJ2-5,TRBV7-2,TGTGCCAGCAGCTTACTAGCGGGAGGGTCCGGGGAGACCCAGTACTTC,CASSLLAGGSGETQYF
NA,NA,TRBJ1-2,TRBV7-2,TGTGCCAGCAGCCCCGTCTTCAGCCCCCTCAGAGATGGCTACACCTTC,CASSPVFSPLRDGYTF
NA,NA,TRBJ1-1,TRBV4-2,TGTGCCAGCAGCCCGCCGGTGGGGTTGGGCACTGAAGCTTTCTTT,CASSPPVGLGTEAFF
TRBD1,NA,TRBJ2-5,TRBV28,TGTGCCAGCACAGGGGGCCATGGGACCCAGTACTTC,CASTGGHGTQYF